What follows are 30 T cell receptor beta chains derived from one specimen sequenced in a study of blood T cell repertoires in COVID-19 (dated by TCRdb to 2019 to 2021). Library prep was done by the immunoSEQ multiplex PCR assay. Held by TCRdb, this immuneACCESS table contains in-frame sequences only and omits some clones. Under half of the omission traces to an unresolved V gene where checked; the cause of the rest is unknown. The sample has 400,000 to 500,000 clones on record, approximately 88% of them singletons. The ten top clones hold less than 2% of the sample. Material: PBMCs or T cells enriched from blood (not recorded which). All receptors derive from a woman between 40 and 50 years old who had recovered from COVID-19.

The CDR3 DNA reads TGTGCCAGCTCACCTACAGGGGACCCTGGGGCCAACGTCCTGACTTTC. Its translation: CASSPTGDPGANVLTF. This rearrangement joins TRBV18 to TRBJ2-6; the match to TRBD1 covers 7 bases. Germline V gene data show CDR1 as KGHSH and CDR2 as LQKENI. The CDR3 runs to 16 residues. Trimming took 3 bases from V and 2 from J; bases not matched to a gene: 4.

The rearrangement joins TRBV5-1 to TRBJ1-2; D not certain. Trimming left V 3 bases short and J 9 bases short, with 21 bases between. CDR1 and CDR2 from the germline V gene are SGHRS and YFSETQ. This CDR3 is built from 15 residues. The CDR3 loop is CASSWTPYSRGSYTF. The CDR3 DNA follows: TGCGCCAGCAGCTGGACCCCGTACAGCCGGGGTAGCTACACCTTC.

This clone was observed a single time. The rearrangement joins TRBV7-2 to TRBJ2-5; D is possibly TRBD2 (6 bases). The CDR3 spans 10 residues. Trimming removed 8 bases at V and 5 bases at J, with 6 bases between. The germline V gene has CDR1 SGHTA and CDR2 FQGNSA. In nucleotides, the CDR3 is TGTGCCAGCGGGGGGGAGACCCAGTACTTC. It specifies CASGGETQYF.

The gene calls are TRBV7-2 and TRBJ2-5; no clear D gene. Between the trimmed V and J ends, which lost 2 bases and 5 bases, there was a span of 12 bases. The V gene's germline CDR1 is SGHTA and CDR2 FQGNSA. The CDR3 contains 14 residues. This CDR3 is CASSLMGSWETQYF. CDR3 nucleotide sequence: TGTGCCAGCAGCTTAATGGGCAGCTGGGAGACCCAGTACTTC. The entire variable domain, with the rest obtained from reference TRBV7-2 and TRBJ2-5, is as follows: GAGVSQSPSNKVTEKGKDVELRCDPISGHTALYWYRQSLGQGLEFLIYFQGNSAPDKSGLPSDRFSAERTGGSVSTLTIQRTQQEDSAVYLCASSLMGSWETQYFGPGTRLLVL.

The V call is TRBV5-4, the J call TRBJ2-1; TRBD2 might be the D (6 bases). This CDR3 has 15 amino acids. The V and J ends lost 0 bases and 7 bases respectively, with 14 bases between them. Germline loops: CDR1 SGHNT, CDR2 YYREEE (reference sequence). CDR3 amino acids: CASSLGGTAGNEQFF. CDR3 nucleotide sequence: TGTGCCAGCAGCTTGGGCGGGACTGCGGGGAATGAGCAGTTCTTC.

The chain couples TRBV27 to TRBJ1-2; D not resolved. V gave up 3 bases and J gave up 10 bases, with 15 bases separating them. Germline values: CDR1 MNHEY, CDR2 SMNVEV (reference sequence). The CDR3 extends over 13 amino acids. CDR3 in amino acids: CASSLRAESDYTF. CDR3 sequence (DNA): TGTGCCAGCAGTTTGAGGGCGGAGAGTGACTACACCTTC.

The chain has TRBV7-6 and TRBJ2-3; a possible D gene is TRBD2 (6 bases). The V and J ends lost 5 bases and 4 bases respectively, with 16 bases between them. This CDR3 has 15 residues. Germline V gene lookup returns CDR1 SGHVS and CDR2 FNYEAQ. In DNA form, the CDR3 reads TGTGCCAGCAGCCAATCCCCCGGGACTCCAGATACGCAGTATTTT. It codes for CASSQSPGTPDTQYF. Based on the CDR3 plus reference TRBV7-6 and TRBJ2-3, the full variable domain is GAGVSQSPRYKVTKRGQDVALRCDPISGHVSLYWYRQALGQGPEFLTYFNYEAQQDKSGLPNDRFSAERPEGSISTLTIQRTEQRDSAMYRCASSQSPGTPDTQYFGPGTRLTVL.

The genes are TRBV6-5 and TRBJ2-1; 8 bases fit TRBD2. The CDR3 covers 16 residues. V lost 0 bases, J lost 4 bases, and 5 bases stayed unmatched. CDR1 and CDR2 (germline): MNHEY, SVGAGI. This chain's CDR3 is CASSYSPSGSYNEQFF. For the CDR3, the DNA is TGTGCCAGCAGTTACTCGCCCAGCGGGAGTTACAATGAGCAGTTCTTC.

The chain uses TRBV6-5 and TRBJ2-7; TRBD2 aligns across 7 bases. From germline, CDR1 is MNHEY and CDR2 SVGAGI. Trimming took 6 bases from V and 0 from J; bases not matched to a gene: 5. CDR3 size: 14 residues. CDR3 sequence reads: CASRGRGRSYEQYF. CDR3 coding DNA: TGTGCCAGCAGGGGGAGGGGACGCTCCTACGAGCAGTACTTC.

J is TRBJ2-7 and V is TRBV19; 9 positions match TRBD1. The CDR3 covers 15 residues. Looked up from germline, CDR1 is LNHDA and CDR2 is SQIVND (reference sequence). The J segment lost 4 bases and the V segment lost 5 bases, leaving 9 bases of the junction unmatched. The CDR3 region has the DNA TGTGCCAGTAGTCTCGGGACAGGGTGGGCGTACGAGCAGTACTTC. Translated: CASSLGTGWAYEQYF. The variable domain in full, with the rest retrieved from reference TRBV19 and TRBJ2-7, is DGGITQSPKYLFRKEGQNVTLSCEQNLNHDAMYWYRQDPGQGLRLIYYSQIVNDFQKGDIAEGYSVSREKKESFPLTVTSAQKNPTAFYLCASSLGTGWAYEQYFGPGTRLTVT.

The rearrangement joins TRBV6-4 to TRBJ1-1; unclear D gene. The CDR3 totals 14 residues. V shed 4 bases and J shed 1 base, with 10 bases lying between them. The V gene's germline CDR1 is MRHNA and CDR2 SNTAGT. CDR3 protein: CASSAAGGNTEAFF. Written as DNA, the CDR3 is TGTGCCAGCAGTGCGGCGGGTGGGAACACTGAAGCTTTCTTT.

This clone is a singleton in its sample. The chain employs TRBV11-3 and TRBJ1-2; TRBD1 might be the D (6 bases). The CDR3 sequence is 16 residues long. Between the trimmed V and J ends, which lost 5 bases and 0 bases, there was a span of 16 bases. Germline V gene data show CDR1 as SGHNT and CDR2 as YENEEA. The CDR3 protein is CASSLRDTRTNYGYTF. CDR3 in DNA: TGTGCCAGCAGCCTCCGGGACACCAGGACTAACTATGGCTACACCTTC.

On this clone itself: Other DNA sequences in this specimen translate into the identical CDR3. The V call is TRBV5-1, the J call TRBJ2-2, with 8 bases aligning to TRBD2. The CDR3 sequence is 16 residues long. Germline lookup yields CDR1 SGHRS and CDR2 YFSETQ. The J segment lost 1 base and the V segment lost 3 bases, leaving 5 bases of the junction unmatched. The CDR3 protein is CASSSLAGGNTGELFF. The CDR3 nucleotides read TGCGCCAGCAGCTCCTTGGCGGGAGGGAACACCGGGGAGCTGTTTTTT.

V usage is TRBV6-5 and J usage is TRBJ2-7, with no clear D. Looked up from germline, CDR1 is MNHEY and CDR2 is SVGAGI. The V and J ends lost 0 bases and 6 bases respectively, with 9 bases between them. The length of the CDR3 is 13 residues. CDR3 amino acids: CASSYSYISEQYF. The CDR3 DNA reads TGTGCCAGCAGTTACTCATACATCAGCGAGCAGTACTTC.

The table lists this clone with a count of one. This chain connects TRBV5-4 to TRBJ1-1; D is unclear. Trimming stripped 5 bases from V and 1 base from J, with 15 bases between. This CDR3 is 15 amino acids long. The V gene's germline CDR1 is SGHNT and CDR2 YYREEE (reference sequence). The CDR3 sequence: CASRPREGANTEAFF. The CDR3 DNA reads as TGTGCCAGCAGACCACGGGAGGGAGCGAACACTGAAGCTTTCTTT. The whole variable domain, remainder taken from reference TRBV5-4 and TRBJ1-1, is ETGVTQSPTHLIKTRGQQVTLRCSSQSGHNTVSWYQQALGQGPQFIFQYYREEENGRGNFPPRFSGLQFPNYSSELNVNALELDDSALYLCASRPREGANTEAFFGQGTRLTVV.

The CDR3 sequence is CATSRDRVSDTQYF. As DNA, the CDR3 is TGTGCCACGTCCCGGGACAGGGTTTCAGATACGCAGTATTTT. The J gene is TRBJ2-3, the V gene TRBV19, with 9 bases lining up with TRBD1. CDR1 and CDR2 from the germline V gene are LNHDA and SQIVND (reference sequence). The CDR3 is 14 amino acids. V trimming: 10 bases; J trimming: 4 bases; junction bases outside the gene matches: 9.

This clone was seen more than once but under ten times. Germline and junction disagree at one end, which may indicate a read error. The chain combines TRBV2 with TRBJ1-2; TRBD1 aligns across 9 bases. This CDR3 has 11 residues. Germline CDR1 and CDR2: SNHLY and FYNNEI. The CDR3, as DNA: TGTGCCAGCAGTGCAGGCGGGACAGGGATATTC. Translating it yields CASSAGGTGIF.

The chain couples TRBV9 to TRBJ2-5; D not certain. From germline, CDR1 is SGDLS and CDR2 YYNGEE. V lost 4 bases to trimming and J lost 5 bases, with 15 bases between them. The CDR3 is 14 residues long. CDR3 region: CASSFTTQRETQYF. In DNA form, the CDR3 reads TGTGCCAGCAGCTTTACCACCCAGAGGGAGACCCAGTACTTC.

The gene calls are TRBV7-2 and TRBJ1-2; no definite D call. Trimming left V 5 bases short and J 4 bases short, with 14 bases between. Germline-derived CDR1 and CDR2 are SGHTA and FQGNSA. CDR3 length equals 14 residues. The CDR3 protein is CASSSTRTSYGYTF. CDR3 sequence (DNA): TGTGCCAGCAGCAGTACAAGAACCAGCTATGGCTACACCTTC.

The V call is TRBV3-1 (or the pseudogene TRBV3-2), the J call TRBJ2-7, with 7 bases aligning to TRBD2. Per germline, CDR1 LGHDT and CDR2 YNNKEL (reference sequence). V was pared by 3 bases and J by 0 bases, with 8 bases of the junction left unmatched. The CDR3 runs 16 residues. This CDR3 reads CASSQGLPISSYEQYF. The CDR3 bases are TGTGCCAGCAGCCAGGGACTACCTATTAGCTCCTACGAGCAGTACTTC.

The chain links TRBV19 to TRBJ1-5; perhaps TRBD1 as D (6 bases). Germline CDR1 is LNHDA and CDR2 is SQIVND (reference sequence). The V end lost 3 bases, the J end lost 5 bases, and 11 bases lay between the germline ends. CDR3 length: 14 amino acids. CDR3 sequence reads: CASSITQGDQPQHF. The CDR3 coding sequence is TGTGCCAGTAGTATCACACAGGGCGATCAGCCCCAGCATTTT.

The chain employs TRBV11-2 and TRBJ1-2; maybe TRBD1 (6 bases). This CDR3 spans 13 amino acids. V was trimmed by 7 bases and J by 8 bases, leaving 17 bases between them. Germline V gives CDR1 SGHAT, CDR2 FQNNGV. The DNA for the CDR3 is TGTGCCAGCACCTCGGGTGGGGGCTGGGGCTACACCTTC. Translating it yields CASTSGGGWGYTF.

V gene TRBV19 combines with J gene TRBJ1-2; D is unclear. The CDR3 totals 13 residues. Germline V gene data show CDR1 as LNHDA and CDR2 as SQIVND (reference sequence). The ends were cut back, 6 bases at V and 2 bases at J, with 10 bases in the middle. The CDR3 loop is CASRNNGNYGYTF. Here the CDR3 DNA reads TGTGCCAGTAGGAATAATGGCAACTATGGCTACACCTTC.

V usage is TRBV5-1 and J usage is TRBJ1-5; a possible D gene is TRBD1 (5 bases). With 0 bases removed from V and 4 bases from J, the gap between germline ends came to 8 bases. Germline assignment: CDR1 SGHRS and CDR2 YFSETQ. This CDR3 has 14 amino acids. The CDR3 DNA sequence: TGCGCCAGCAGCTTGGAGGGGATTAATCAGCCCCAGCATTTT. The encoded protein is CASSLEGINQPQHF.

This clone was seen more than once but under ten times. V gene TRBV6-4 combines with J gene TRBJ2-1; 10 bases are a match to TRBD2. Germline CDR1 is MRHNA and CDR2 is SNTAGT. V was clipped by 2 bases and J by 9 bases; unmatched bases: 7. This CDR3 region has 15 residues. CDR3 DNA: TGTGCCAGCAGTGACGGGGCTAGCGGGAGAGGTGAGCAGTTCTTC. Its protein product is CASSDGASGRGEQFF.

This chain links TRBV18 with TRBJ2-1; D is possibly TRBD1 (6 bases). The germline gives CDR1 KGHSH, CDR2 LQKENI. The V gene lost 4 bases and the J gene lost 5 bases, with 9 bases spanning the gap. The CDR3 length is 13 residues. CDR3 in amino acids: CASSLNRDNEQFF. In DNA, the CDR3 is TGTGCCAGCTCACTCAACAGGGACAATGAGCAGTTCTTC. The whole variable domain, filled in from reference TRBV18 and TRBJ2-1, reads NAGVMQNPRHLVRRRGQEARLRCSPMKGHSHVYWYRQLPEEGLKFMVYLQKENIIDESGMPKERFSAEFPKEGPSILRIQQVVRGDSAAYFCASSLNRDNEQFFGPGTRLTVL.

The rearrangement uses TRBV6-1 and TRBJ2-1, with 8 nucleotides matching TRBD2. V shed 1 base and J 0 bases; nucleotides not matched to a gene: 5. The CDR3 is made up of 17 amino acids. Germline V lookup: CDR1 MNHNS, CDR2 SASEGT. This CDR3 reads CASSEVTSGTSYNEQFF. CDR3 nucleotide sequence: TGTGCCAGCAGTGAAGTTACTAGCGGTACCTCCTACAATGAGCAGTTCTTC.

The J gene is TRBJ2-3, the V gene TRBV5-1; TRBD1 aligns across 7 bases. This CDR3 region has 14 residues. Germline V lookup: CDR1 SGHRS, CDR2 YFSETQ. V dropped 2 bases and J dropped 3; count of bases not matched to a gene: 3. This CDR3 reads CASSLGTATDTQYF. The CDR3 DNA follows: TGCGCCAGCAGCTTAGGGACAGCGACAGATACGCAGTATTTT.

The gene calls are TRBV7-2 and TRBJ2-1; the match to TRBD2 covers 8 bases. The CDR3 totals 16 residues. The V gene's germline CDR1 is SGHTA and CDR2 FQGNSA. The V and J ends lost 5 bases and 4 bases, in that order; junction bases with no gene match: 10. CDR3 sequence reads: CASSLKSGSGYNEQFF. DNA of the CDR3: TGTGCCAGCAGCCTAAAAAGCGGGAGCGGTTACAATGAGCAGTTCTTC.

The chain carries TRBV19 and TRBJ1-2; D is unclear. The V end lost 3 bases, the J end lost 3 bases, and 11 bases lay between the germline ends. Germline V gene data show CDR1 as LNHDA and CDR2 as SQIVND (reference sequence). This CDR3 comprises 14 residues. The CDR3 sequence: CASSMRAVDYGYTF. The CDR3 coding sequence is TGTGCCAGTAGTATGAGGGCGGTCGACTATGGCTACACCTTC.